This T cell receptor beta chain was recorded in a study of control samples from healthy donors and cancer patients (dated by TCRdb to between 2020 and 2021). A distance of 2 bases separates the germline ends of V and J, which lose 1 base and 4 bases respectively. Inclusive of the bounding cysteine and phenylalanine, the CDR3 is 11 residues long. Only the CDR3 portion is preserved as DNA: 33 bases, with reading frame beginning at the first base. The germline V gene gives CDR1 as LGHNT and CDR2 as FRNRAP. A remark on this clone: This clone's antigen is unknown. Base qualities are not at hand, and no much larger clone is one base apart.

Receptors were amplified or captured by the immunoSEQ multiplex PCR assay. TCRdb obtained this table from immuneACCESS and retained in-frame rearrangements with V and J assigned. These tables miss some clones; where compared with another copy, unresolved V genes account for less than half of the shortfall, and the remainder is unexplained. The sample has approximately 82,000 clones on record, around 87% of them singletons. Jointly, the top ten make up about 18% of the sample. This TCR derives from a man aged 45-65 years in good health. The sequence is built from TRBV12-5 and TRBJ2-7, with the D gene uncertain. The specimen sequenced was blood. The DNA sequence is given as TGTGCTAGTGGTTTGGAGTACGAGCAGTACTTC. It translates as CASGLEYEQYF. With all but the CDR3 taken from the reference TRBV12-5 and TRBJ2-7 genes, the full variable domain is: DARVTQTPRHKVTEMGQEVTMRCQPILGHNTVFWYRQTMMQGLELLAYFRNRAPLDDSGMPKDRFSAEMPDATLATLKIQPSEPRDSAVYFCASGLEYEQYFGPGTRLTVT.